The rows below give T cell receptor beta chains drawn from one sample of a study of T cells in localized non-small cell lung cancer. TCRdb's table, derived via immunoSEQ multiplex PCR, lists solely in-frame clones and lacks some. The data hold roughly 8,000 clones, with 92% observed a single time. Here the sequenced sample was peripheral blood mononuclear cells, taken before any cancer treatment. The receptors were sampled from a male donor at least 60 years old with stage II lung adenocarcinoma. CDR3s include the opening cysteine and the closing phenylalanine or tryptophan. A D gene is named only where the DNA matches it firmly. The size of a clone is reported for some rows only, either as once, few or many, or as a class for expanded clones.

v_gene	d_gene	j_gene	abundance	CDR3aa	CDR3nt
TRBV7-6	TRBD1	TRBJ1-2	NA	CASSSQTGFNYGYTF	TGTGCCAGCAGCTCTCAGACAGGGTTTAACTATGGCTACACCTTC
TRBV18	TRBD1	TRBJ2-2	NA	CASSPGQGGTGELFF	TGTGCCAGCTCACCGGGACAGGGTGGCACCGGGGAGCTGTTTTTT
TRBV12-5	NA	TRBJ1-5	NA	CASGTPLGQPQHF	TGTGCTAGTGGTACGCCTTTGGGCCAGCCCCAGCATTTT
TRBV7-6	TRBD1	TRBJ2-1	once	CASSLQQGAQAGEQFF	TGTGCCAGCAGCTTACAACAGGGGGCCCAGGCGGGTGAGCAGTTCTTC
TRBV5-6	NA	TRBJ2-4	NA	CASSFRQGGNIQYF	TGTGCCAGCAGCTTCAGGCAGGGGGGAAACATTCAGTACTTC
TRBV5-1	NA	TRBJ2-3	once	CASSSRPGDTQYF	TGCGCCAGCAGCTCCCGGCCCGGAGATACGCAGTATTTT
TRBV12-5	NA	TRBJ1-1	NA	CASGNRRGAKNTEAFF	TGTGCTAGTGGCAACCGCCGGGGGGCCAAGAACACTGAAGCTTTCTTT
TRBV6-6	NA	TRBJ1-5	once	CASSYMGSHTDF	TGTGCCAGCAGTTACATGGGCAGTCATACGGATTTT
TRBV6-5	NA	TRBJ1-3	NA	CASGGVGGNTIYF	TGTGCCAGCGGAGGGGTCGGTGGAAACACCATATATTTT
TRBV5-6	NA	TRBJ1-2	once	CASSQDRSRGYTF	TGTGCCAGCAGCCAAGACAGGTCTCGGGGCTACACCTTC
TRBV19	NA	TRBJ2-5	NA	CASSRAGTQETQYF	TGTGCCAGTAGTAGGGCGGGCACACAAGAGACCCAGTACTTC
TRBV6-5	NA	TRBJ1-2	NA	CASWGYGGYTF	TGTGCCAGCTGGGGATATGGTGGCTACACCTTC
TRBV19	NA	TRBJ1-1	NA	CASTVLGGVEAFF	TGTGCCAGTACCGTCCTGGGGGGGGTAGAAGCTTTCTTT
TRBV7-7	NA	TRBJ2-2	NA	CASSLTTGELFF	TGTGCCAGCAGCCTTACGACCGGGGAGCTGTTTTTT
TRBV12-1	NA	TRBJ2-7	once	CASSRGVIYEQYF	TGTGCCAGCAGCAGGGGCGTAATCTACGAGCAGTACTTC
TRBV19	TRBD1	TRBJ2-7	NA	CASSVTGNRPYEQYF	TGTGCCAGTAGTGTGACAGGGAATCGGCCCTACGAGCAGTACTTC
TRBV30	TRBD1	TRBJ1-1	NA	CAWGSPGTGRTEAFF	TGTGCCTGGGGGTCTCCCGGGACAGGGAGAACTGAAGCTTTCTTT
TRBV4-3	NA	TRBJ1-4	NA	CASSQPGMDEKLFF	TGCGCCAGCAGCCAACCAGGGATGGATGAAAAACTGTTTTTT
TRBV6-5	NA	TRBJ2-1	once	CASSYSSGNEQFF	TGTGCCAGCAGTTACTCGAGTGGGAATGAGCAGTTCTTC
TRBV4-3	NA	TRBJ2-1	NA	CASSLRIRGHSYNEQFF	TGCGCCAGCAGCCTAAGGATCAGGGGCCACTCCTACAATGAGCAGTTCTTC
TRBV19	NA	TRBJ2-1	NA	CASSIVGTRNEQFF	TGTGCCAGTAGTATAGTAGGGACACGGAATGAGCAGTTCTTC
TRBV2	NA	TRBJ2-5	NA	CASFEGHQETQYF	TGTGCCAGCTTCGAAGGCCACCAAGAGACCCAGTACTTC
TRBV5-4	NA	TRBJ2-7	NA	CASSSGTASSYEQYF	TGTGCCAGCAGCTCGGGGACCGCTAGCTCCTACGAGCAGTACTTC
TRBV5-1	NA	TRBJ2-5	NA	CASSLPAGGETQYF	TGCGCCAGCAGCTTGCCCGCTGGAGGAGAGACCCAGTACTTC
TRBV19	NA	TRBJ1-4	NA	CASRSGGAYEKLFF	TGTGCCAGTAGATCGGGGGGCGCCTATGAAAAACTGTTTTTT
TRBV7-2	NA	TRBJ2-7	few	CASSLTTYEQYF	TGTGCCAGCAGCCTTACCACCTACGAGCAGTACTTC
TRBV19	NA	TRBJ1-2	NA	CASSFAAQGRGVDYGYTF	TGTGCCAGTAGTTTTGCCGCCCAGGGGAGGGGAGTAGACTATGGCTACACCTTC
TRBV10-2	NA	TRBJ2-7	NA	CASTIGNEGQYF	TGCGCCAGCACCATAGGGAACGAAGGGCAGTACTTC
TRBV19	NA	TRBJ1-5	NA	CASSIDQRRDQPQHF	TGTGCCAGTAGTATAGATCAAAGGCGGGATCAGCCCCAGCATTTT
TRBV5-1	NA	TRBJ2-3	NA	CASTHSLKDTQYF	TGCGCCAGCACCCACTCCCTAAAGGATACGCAGTATTTT
TRBV12-5	TRBD1	TRBJ2-5	NA	CASAFQGAVETQYF	TGTGCTAGTGCCTTTCAGGGGGCCGTGGAGACCCAGTACTTC
TRBV10-2	NA	TRBJ1-1	NA	CAVQSAGTAEAEAFF	TGCGCCGTACAGTCCGCCGGGACGGCTGAGGCTGAAGCTTTCTTT
TRBV9	NA	TRBJ2-1	few	CASSVEGHLANEQFF	TGTGCCAGCAGCGTAGAGGGACATCTGGCCAATGAGCAGTTCTTC
TRBV7-3	NA	TRBJ2-3	NA	CASSSPAGGSTDTQYF	TGTGCCAGCAGCTCCCCTGCGGGCGGGAGCACAGATACGCAGTATTTT
TRBV5-1	NA	TRBJ1-1	NA	CASSYGGLRNTEAFF	TGCGCCAGCAGCTATGGGGGTCTCCGAAACACTGAAGCTTTCTTT
TRBV5-4	NA	TRBJ2-2	NA	CASSPGLLEYTGELFF	TGTGCCAGCAGCCCGGGACTGCTCGAGTACACCGGGGAGCTGTTTTTT
TRBV7-3	NA	TRBJ1-1	NA	CASSLTSRTEAFF	TGTGCCAGCAGCTTAACTTCTCGAACTGAAGCTTTCTTT
TRBV5-4	NA	TRBJ1-5	NA	CASSPTPGSNQPQHF	TGTGCCAGCAGCCCGACCCCTGGTAGCAATCAGCCCCAGCATTTT
TRBV11-2	NA	TRBJ2-2	NA	CASSLGRANTGELFF	TGTGCCAGCAGCCTCGGAAGGGCGAACACCGGGGAGCTGTTTTTT
TRBV10-3	NA	TRBJ1-1	NA	CAISESKQRTEAFF	TGTGCCATCAGTGAGTCGAAACAGAGGACTGAAGCTTTCTTT
TRBV10-3	NA	TRBJ2-5	NA	CAISESGSPETQYF	TGTGCCATCAGTGAGTCGGGCAGCCCGGAGACCCAGTACTTC
TRBV7-9	NA	TRBJ1-1	NA	CASSSTGMNTEAFF	TGTGCCAGCAGCTCGACAGGCATGAACACTGAAGCTTTCTTT
TRBV5-4	NA	TRBJ1-1	NA	CASSHSGLAMNTEAFF	TGTGCCAGCAGCCATTCCGGTCTGGCCATGAACACTGAAGCTTTCTTT
TRBV11-3	TRBD2	TRBJ2-1	NA	CASSLGSGGRGNEQFF	TGTGCCAGCAGCTTAGGCAGCGGGGGGAGGGGCAATGAGCAGTTCTTC
TRBV7-9	NA	TRBJ1-1	NA	CASTLAQEGEAFF	TGTGCCAGCACCCTCGCCCAGGAGGGGGAAGCTTTCTTT
TRBV11-2	NA	TRBJ2-6	NA	CASSLAPNSGANVLTF	TGTGCCAGCAGCTTAGCTCCAAACTCTGGGGCCAACGTCCTGACTTTC
TRBV9	TRBD1	TRBJ2-3	NA	CASSRNDREDTQYF	TGTGCCAGCAGCCGGAATGACAGGGAAGATACGCAGTATTTT
TRBV4-3	TRBD2	TRBJ2-5	NA	CASSQRAGTSGGAETQYF	TGCGCCAGCAGCCAACGCGCCGGGACTAGCGGGGGGGCAGAGACCCAGTACTTC
TRBV7-2	NA	TRBJ1-3	once	CASSLVGGEVGNTIYF	TGTGCCAGCAGCTTAGTTGGTGGAGAGGTTGGAAACACCATATATTTT
TRBV10-3	TRBD2	TRBJ2-1	NA	CAANPAGGMNEQFF	TGTGCCGCCAACCCAGCGGGGGGGATGAATGAGCAGTTCTTC
TRBV7-2	NA	TRBJ2-7	once	CASSPRVEGYEQYF	TGTGCCAGCAGTCCAAGGGTAGAGGGATACGAGCAGTACTTC
TRBV5-1	NA	TRBJ1-1	NA	CASSPPGGTEAFF	TGCGCCAGCAGCCCCCCCGGAGGCACTGAAGCTTTCTTT
TRBV7-2	NA	TRBJ2-5	NA	CASSLTSGTQYF	TGTGCCAGCAGCTTAACCTCAGGTACCCAGTACTTC